The 21 T cell receptor beta chains below all came from one sample that was sequenced in a study of immune evolution from preneoplasia to lung adenocarcinoma. Sequenced by immunoSEQ multiplex PCR; TCRdb stores in-frame clones only, minus some. This sample carries tens of thousands of clones, roughly four fifths of them seen once, and the ten largest clones take around 5%. Sequencing used FFPE invasive lung adenocarcinoma tissue. The receptors shown here come from a person between 55 and 69 years old with lung adenocarcinoma.

V and J are TRBV5-1 and TRBJ1-1, with unresolved D. V gave up 3 bases and J gave up 6 bases, with 12 bases separating them. Germline loops: CDR1 SGHRS, CDR2 YFSETQ. CDR3 length: 13 residues. CDR3 protein: CASSSSPDAEAFF. The DNA of the CDR3 is TGCGCCAGCAGCTCCAGCCCCGACGCTGAAGCTTTCTTT.

The V call is TRBV11-2, the J call TRBJ2-1, with 9 bases fitting TRBD2. The germline CDR1 and CDR2 sequences are SGHAT and FQNNGV. The CDR3 extends over 15 amino acids. Germline trimming cut 4 bases from V and 9 bases from J; bases unmatched to any gene: 10. CDR3 sequence reads: CASSSGTSMGSEQFF. The CDR3 coding sequence is TGTGCCAGCAGCTCTGGGACTAGCATGGGCTCTGAGCAGTTCTTC.

This sequence joins TRBV18 and TRBJ2-7; no reliable D call. Trimming stripped 4 bases from V and 4 bases from J, with 5 bases between. This CDR3 is 11 amino acids long. Germline V CDR1 and CDR2: KGHSH, LQKENI. The CDR3 DNA is TGTGCCAGCTCACTCAAGTACGAGCAGTACTTC. Its protein is CASSLKYEQYF.

The genes are TRBV19 and TRBJ1-5, with D unresolved. Between the trimmed V and J ends, which lost 3 bases and 0 bases, there was a span of 9 bases. The CDR3 is 15 residues long. Germline V gene data show CDR1 as LNHDA and CDR2 as SQIVND (reference sequence). The CDR3 sequence is CASSIRTVSNQPQHF. Written as DNA, the CDR3 is TGTGCCAGTAGTATCCGGACTGTTAGCAATCAGCCCCAGCATTTT.

The chain combines TRBV7-2 with TRBJ2-1; 9 nucleotides align to TRBD2. The V and J ends lost 5 bases and 2 bases, in that order; junction bases with no gene match: 4. The CDR3 spans 15 residues. In germline, CDR1 is SGHTA, CDR2 FQGNSA. The CDR3 DNA reads as TGTGCCAGCAGCCCACGCGGGAGGGCCTACAATGAGCAGTTCTTC. The encoded protein is CASSPRGRAYNEQFF.

For the CDR3, the DNA is TGTGCCAGTAGTATTTTAGGGTTGGATCAGCCCCAGCATTTT. The encoded protein is CASSILGLDQPQHF. V is TRBV19 and J is TRBJ1-5; D gene unclear. V was clipped by 3 bases and J by 5 bases, with 11 bases between them. The CDR3 contains 14 residues. Germline V lookup: CDR1 LNHDA, CDR2 SQIVND (reference sequence).

The J gene is TRBJ2-3, the V gene TRBV6-4, with TRBD2 matching 14 bases. Germline loops: CDR1 MRHNA, CDR2 SNTAGT. The V segment lost 4 bases and the J segment 4 bases; nucleotides outside the gene matches: 7. This CDR3 spans 17 amino acids. Here the CDR3 reads CASSAGTSGSGADTQYF. In DNA, the CDR3 is TGTGCCAGCAGTGCCGGGACTAGCGGGAGTGGCGCAGATACGCAGTATTTT.

This clone was observed at least ten times. The CDR3 region is CASSKWTGTTEAFF. CDR3 DNA: TGTGCCAGCAGTAAGTGGACAGGGACCACTGAAGCTTTCTTT. This chain connects TRBV6-5 to TRBJ1-1; 8 positions agree with TRBD1. Losses at the gene ends were 5 bases for V and 4 bases for J; bases not matched to a gene: 6. CDR1 and CDR2 from the germline V gene are MNHEY and SVGAGI. This CDR3 comprises 14 residues.

This chain uses TRBV30 with TRBJ1-2; D unclear. With 1 base removed from V and 6 bases from J, the gap between germline ends came to 18 bases. The germline V gene has CDR1 GTSNPN and CDR2 SVGIG (reference sequence). This CDR3 region has 15 residues. The CDR3 is CAWSGHGYRKNGYTF. The CDR3 region has the DNA TGTGCCTGGAGTGGTCATGGATATCGAAAAAATGGCTACACCTTC.

This chain links TRBV7-2 with TRBJ2-1; the match to TRBD2 covers 8 bases. J was trimmed by 10 bases and V by 3 bases; bases with no gene match: 14. Germline V lookup: CDR1 SGHTA, CDR2 FQGNSA. The CDR3 consists of 16 residues. CDR3 sequence reads: CASSLLEGLVVREQFF. Written as DNA, the CDR3 is TGTGCCAGCAGCTTGCTAGAGGGACTAGTGGTCAGGGAGCAGTTCTTC.

The chain carries TRBV10-1 and TRBJ2-2, with 8 bases lining up with TRBD1. Germline V CDR1 and CDR2: WNHNN, SYGVQD (reference sequence). The trim removed 11 bases at V and 3 bases at J, leaving 5 bases unmatched. The CDR3 sequence is 13 residues long. As DNA, the CDR3 is TGCGCCTTCCGGGACAGGTACACCGGGGAGCTGTTTTTT. Its protein product is CAFRDRYTGELFF.

This sequence joins TRBV7-8 and TRBJ2-2; 7 positions agree with TRBD2. V lost 5 bases, J lost 3 bases, and 3 bases stayed unmatched. The CDR3 runs 14 residues. Germline V gives CDR1 SGHVS, CDR2 FQNEAQ. The CDR3 region is CASSVTSDTGELFF. CDR3 nucleotides: TGTGCCAGCAGCGTCACTAGCGACACCGGGGAGCTGTTTTTT.

The chain uses TRBV2 and TRBJ2-7; 7 bases fit TRBD2. The CDR3 sequence is 15 residues long. Germline V gives CDR1 SNHLY, CDR2 FYNNEI. The V segment lost 4 bases and the J segment 6 bases; nucleotides outside the gene matches: 12. CDR3 in amino acids: CASSVSGGGLGEQYF. CDR3 sequence (DNA): TGTGCCAGCAGTGTGAGTGGCGGGGGATTGGGCGAGCAGTACTTC.

The CDR3 loop reads CASSPEYRSAYEQYF. CDR3 coding DNA: TGTGCCAGCAGCCCAGAATACAGGAGCGCCTACGAGCAGTACTTC. The chain combines TRBV6-5 with TRBJ2-7, with D tentatively TRBD1 (5 bases). The V gene's germline CDR1 is MNHEY and CDR2 SVGAGI. Trimming removed 6 bases at V and 2 bases at J, with 17 bases between. This CDR3 spans 15 amino acids.

The J gene is TRBJ1-4, the V gene TRBV6-6; 9 bases align to TRBD1. V shed 5 bases and J 6 bases; nucleotides not matched to a gene: 7. The CDR3 extends over 15 amino acids. Germline V CDR1 and CDR2: MNHNY, SVGAGI (reference sequence). The CDR3 DNA reads as TGTGCCAGCAGTCCTGGCCGGACAGGGGATGAAAAACTGTTTTTT. Translation: CASSPGRTGDEKLFF.

The chain combines TRBV11-2 with TRBJ2-1, with unresolved D. The CDR3 is 11 residues long. Germline V gene lookup returns CDR1 SGHAT and CDR2 FQNNGV. V lost 0 bases and J 10 bases, leaving 4 bases between the germline ends. The CDR3: CASSLDREQFF. The CDR3 DNA reads as TGTGCCAGCAGCTTAGACAGGGAGCAGTTCTTC.

The rearrangement joins TRBV18 to TRBJ2-1; 7 bases match TRBD2. Germline assignment: CDR1 KGHSH and CDR2 LQKENI. The V segment lost 0 bases and the J segment 9 bases; nucleotides outside the gene matches: 8. The CDR3 has 15 residues. The CDR3 loop reads CASSPPSGGLGEQFF. In DNA, the CDR3 is TGTGCCAGCTCACCACCGTCGGGGGGATTGGGTGAGCAGTTCTTC.

The V gene is TRBV9, the J gene TRBJ2-7; 7 positions agree with TRBD2. V was pared by 3 bases and J by 5 bases, with 5 bases of the junction left unmatched. Germline CDR1 and CDR2: SGDLS and YYNGEE. The CDR3 consists of 13 residues. The CDR3 nucleotides read TGTGCCAGCAGCGCCGGGACTATAGACGAGCAGTACTTC. It translates to CASSAGTIDEQYF.

This clone was found once. J is TRBJ1-1 and V is TRBV7-9, with 7 bases aligning to TRBD1. Trimming at V came to 4 bases and at J to 5 bases, leaving 13 bases not matched to a gene. From germline, CDR1 is SEHNR and CDR2 FQNEAQ (reference sequence). CDR3 length equals 16 residues. DNA of the CDR3: TGTGCCAGCAGCTCGACGACAGGGCTCACCAGGACTGAAGCTTTCTTT. Residues: CASSSTTGLTRTEAFF.

The chain is built from TRBV18 and TRBJ2-2, with 10 bases aligning to TRBD2. The CDR3 runs to 16 residues. The germline V gene has CDR1 KGHSH and CDR2 LQKENI. Losses at the gene ends were 3 bases for V and 1 base for J; bases not matched to a gene: 2. CDR3 sequence (DNA): TGTGCCAGCTCACCTAGGACTAGCGGGAACACCGGGGAGCTGTTTTTT. It translates to CASSPRTSGNTGELFF.

The chain has TRBV10-3 and TRBJ1-3; tentative D call: TRBD1 (6 bases). The germline V gene has CDR1 ENHRY and CDR2 SYGVKD. The CDR3 length is 14 residues. Between the trimmed V and J ends, which lost 2 bases and 2 bases, there was a span of 7 bases. The CDR3 DNA is TGTGCCATCAGTGAGACAGGGACTGGAAACACCATATATTTT. Residues: CAISETGTGNTIYF.